These 5 T cell receptor beta chains share one sample of origin, sequenced in a study of yellow fever vaccine responses in identical twins. TCRdb processed the RT-PCR reads anew with MiXCR; each CDR3 protein has one entry. This repertoire shows fewer than 5,000 distinct CDR3 sequences, approximately 85% found once; its top ten account for 2.9%. The sample here was T cells from blood (PBMCs), unsorted or a sorted subset (not recorded which), taken before or after yellow fever vaccination (not recorded which). Receptor source: a woman between 18 and 29 years old who received the yellow fever vaccine.

This rearrangement joins TRBV7-9 to TRBJ2-7; a weak D match, TRBD1 (6 bases). Trimming pared 1 base from V and 5 bases from J, leaving 12 bases between. CDR1 and CDR2 from the germline V gene are SEHNR and FQNEAQ (reference sequence). The CDR3 contains 14 residues. CDR3 protein: CASSLGGTPNEQYF. The CDR3 DNA reads TGTGCCAGCAGCTTAGGGGGGACACCAAACGAGCAGTACTTC.

As DNA, the CDR3 is TGTGCCAGCAGCTTGCCCAACAGGGACACTAATGAAAAACTGTTTTTT. It yields the protein CASSLPNRDTNEKLFF. This chain uses TRBV5-4 with TRBJ1-4, with D tentatively TRBD1 (6 bases). V lost 1 base and J 2 bases, leaving 12 bases between the germline ends. The V gene's germline CDR1 is SGHNT and CDR2 YYREEE (reference sequence). The CDR3 totals 16 residues.

The chain employs TRBV11-1 and TRBJ2-2; TRBD1 is a possible D gene (5 bases). The CDR3 covers 14 residues. Germline V gene sequence: CDR1 SGHAT, CDR2 FQDESV (reference sequence). The V end lost 5 bases, the J end lost 6 bases, and 13 bases lay between the germline ends. The CDR3 is CASSPADMPGELFF. CDR3 in DNA: TGTGCCAGCAGCCCCGCGGACATGCCCGGGGAGCTGTTTTTT.

The V gene is TRBV11-3, the J gene TRBJ2-3; weak D call: TRBD2 (6 bases). Germline V gene data show CDR1 as SGHNT and CDR2 as YENEEA. This CDR3 spans 15 amino acids. Trimming left V 2 bases short and J 4 bases short, with 13 bases between. CDR3 in amino acids: CASSLMGRDSDTQYF. Written as DNA, the CDR3 is TGTGCCAGCAGCTTAATGGGCAGGGACTCAGATACGCAGTATTTT.

The J gene is TRBJ1-5, the V gene TRBV12-3 or TRBV12-4, with 7 bases lining up with TRBD1. With V trimmed by 6 bases and J by 2 bases, 13 bases remained unmatched. The CDR3 spans 17 residues. CDR3 nucleotides: TGTGCCAGCAGCCTCGGACAGGTCTTACTGGGCAATCAGCCCCAGCATTTT. It is translated as CASSLGQVLLGNQPQHF.